Below, 23 T cell receptor beta chains from the same sample are listed, as sequenced in a study of cytomegalovirus exposure and HLA in healthy donors. The PCR employed 60 Vbeta primers together with 13 Jbeta primers. Sequencing used immunoSEQ multiplex PCR; TCRdb keeps in-frame clones, though not all of them. Found here are 100,000 to 150,000 clones, more than 60% of them singletons; the top ten hold 13%. Sequenced sample: PBMCs. The receptors originated from a woman in her sixties or seventies in good health and CMV-seropositive.

This sequence joins TRBV5-1 and TRBJ1-1; D is ambiguous. Germline V gene sequence: CDR1 SGHRS, CDR2 YFSETQ. V gave up 0 bases and J gave up 10 bases, with 13 bases separating them. The CDR3 is 13 amino acids. CDR3 DNA: TGCGCCAGCAGCTTGGCAGACCCCCGAGGAGCTTTCTTT. Translating it yields CASSLADPRGAFF.

This clone was counted only a few times. V is TRBV7-8 and J is TRBJ2-7; 9 bases line up with TRBD1. J was trimmed by 0 bases and V by 1 base; bases with no gene match: 16. Germline CDR1 reads SGHVS; CDR2 reads FQNEAQ. The CDR3 totals 20 residues. In DNA, the CDR3 is TGTGCCAGCAGCTTAGGTACGGGACAGGGACAAGAGGAGGGCTCCTACGAGCAGTACTTC. Its translation is CASSLGTGQGQEEGSYEQYF.

The chain carries TRBV25-1 and TRBJ1-2; 10 bases match TRBD1. After removal of 6 bases from V and 8 bases from J, the junction contained 12 bases not matched to a gene. The CDR3 contains 15 residues. In germline, CDR1 is MGHDK, CDR2 SYGVNS. The CDR3 loop reads CASRGSGTGDRGYTF. In DNA, the CDR3 is TGTGCCAGCAGAGGGTCGGGGACAGGGGATCGCGGCTACACCTTC.

As DNA, the CDR3 is TGTGCCAGCAGCTTAATAGCGGGACCCTGGAACTCTGGGGCCAACGTCCTGACTTTC. Its protein product is CASSLIAGPWNSGANVLTF. V usage is TRBV5-8 and J usage is TRBJ2-6, with 8 bases aligning to TRBD2. Germline V lookup: CDR1 SGHTS, CDR2 YDEGEE. This CDR3 contains 19 residues. V dropped 2 bases and J dropped 0; count of bases not matched to a gene: 10.

This clone was observed a single time. The rearrangement links TRBV5-4 to TRBJ2-7; TRBD2 agrees at 8 bases. V gave up 1 base and J gave up 6 bases; unmatched junction bases: 12. The CDR3 is made up of 16 amino acids. CDR1 is SGHNT and CDR2 is YYREEE in the germline V gene (reference sequence). The CDR3 DNA is TGTGCCAGCAGCTTGACTGCGGGAGGACGGCATGCCGAGCAGTACTTC. Translating gives CASSLTAGGRHAEQYF.

The chain links TRBV7-9 to TRBJ1-1, with D perhaps matching TRBD1 (6 bases). The germline V and J ends were trimmed by 4 bases and 10 bases, with 16 bases remaining between them. CDR1 is SEHNR, CDR2 FQNEAQ, per germline (reference sequence). This CDR3 is built from 13 residues. The DNA for the CDR3 is TGTGCCAGCAGCTGGACGCATGAACAGGGAGCTTTCTTT. It specifies CASSWTHEQGAFF.

The chain has TRBV7-2 and TRBJ1-1; D may be TRBD1 (5 bases). The germline V and J ends were trimmed by 0 bases and 2 bases, with 13 bases remaining between them. The CDR3 is 16 amino acids. Looked up from germline, CDR1 is SGHTA and CDR2 is FQGNSA. CDR3 loop: CASSLAGGAVNTEAFF. CDR3 DNA: TGTGCCAGCAGCTTAGCTGGAGGGGCTGTAAACACTGAAGCTTTCTTT.

The genes are TRBV5-4 and TRBJ2-7; a weak D match, TRBD1 (5 bases). The CDR3 spans 12 residues. Trimming took 3 bases from V and 3 from J, leaving 7 bases between them. CDR1 is SGHNT and CDR2 is YYREEE in the germline V gene (reference sequence). CDR3 protein: CASSWQGYEQYF. In nucleotides, the CDR3 is TGTGCCAGCAGCTGGCAGGGCTACGAGCAGTACTTC.

V and J are TRBV4-3 and TRBJ1-1; the D is unclear. V was clipped by 0 bases and J by 3 bases, with 8 bases between them. Germline V CDR1 and CDR2: LGHNA, YSLEER. This CDR3 contains 14 residues. CDR3 coding DNA: TGCGCCAGCAGCCAAGACTACCGGGACACTGAAGCTTTCTTT. This gives the protein CASSQDYRDTEAFF.

This chain uses TRBV2 with TRBJ2-2; D remains ambiguous. V was shortened by 7 bases and J by 4 bases, with 13 bases between the two germline ends. CDR3 length equals 14 residues. Germline V CDR1 and CDR2: SNHLY, FYNNEI. The CDR3 is CASTRWPGTGELFF. The CDR3 DNA reads TGTGCCAGCACCCGGTGGCCGGGCACCGGGGAGCTGTTTTTT.

J is TRBJ1-6 and V is TRBV7-2; 7 bases are a match to TRBD1. Germline assignment: CDR1 SGHTA and CDR2 FQGNSA. The CDR3 runs 16 residues. J was trimmed by 7 bases and V by 5 bases; bases with no gene match: 11. The CDR3 region is CASSGGTGTVNSPLHF. CDR3 sequence (DNA): TGTGCCAGCAGCGGGGGGACTGGGACAGTCAATTCACCCCTCCACTTT.

The chain links TRBV7-3 to TRBJ2-2; unclear D gene. Germline V gene sequence: CDR1 SGHTA, CDR2 FQGTGA. Trimming removed 5 bases from V and 7 bases from J, with 20 bases in between. The CDR3 runs 16 residues. The CDR3 bases are TGTGCCAGCAGCCCTCGCGGTATATCGGCTGGCGGGGAGCTGTTTTTT. This translates into CASSPRGISAGGELFF.

The table lists this clone with a count of one. The chain has TRBV6-1 and TRBJ1-1, with 10 bases that match TRBD1. This CDR3 comprises 15 residues. Germline V gene sequence: CDR1 MNHNS, CDR2 SASEGT. The V gene end was trimmed by 5 bases and the J gene end by 4 bases; junction bases not matched to a gene: 7. The CDR3 DNA sequence: TGTGCCAGCAGTTCGACAGGGGGCGCGGGCACTGAAGCTTTCTTT. Translated, it gives CASSSTGGAGTEAFF.

The chain couples TRBV28 to TRBJ2-7, with 7 nucleotides matching TRBD2. Trimming cost V 6 bases and J 6 bases; bases outside gene matches: 17. Germline V gene sequence: CDR1 MDHEN, CDR2 SYDVKM. This CDR3 is 16 amino acids long. The CDR3 sequence: CASRPSRLAQTGEQYF. The DNA for the CDR3 is TGTGCCAGCAGACCCTCCAGACTAGCTCAAACGGGCGAGCAGTACTTC.

The chain couples TRBV2 to TRBJ2-4; possibly TRBD1 for D (5 bases). Germline CDR1 reads SNHLY; CDR2 reads FYNNEI. Trimming took off 7 bases at V and 0 bases at J, with 16 bases between the two ends. The CDR3 covers 16 residues. The CDR3 DNA follows: TGTGCCAGCACCCGATCTAAGGGGCTAGCCAAAAACATTCAGTACTTC. Its protein is CASTRSKGLAKNIQYF.

The chain is built from TRBV11-2 and TRBJ2-5, with D possibly being TRBD2 (5 bases). There are 13 residues in the CDR3. The V end was cut by 5 bases, the J end by 4 bases, with 11 bases between. Germline assignment: CDR1 SGHAT and CDR2 FQNNGV. The CDR3 sequence is CASSQLEGETQYF. The CDR3 DNA is TGTGCCAGCAGCCAACTAGAGGGAGAGACCCAGTACTTC.

V usage is TRBV5-1 and J usage is TRBJ2-3; D ambiguous. The CDR3 sequence is 15 residues long. V was pared by 1 base and J by 3 bases, with 12 bases between. The V gene's germline CDR1 is SGHRS and CDR2 YFSETQ. CDR3 sequence (DNA): TGCGCCAGCAGCTTGTCTGTTCGAGAGACAGATACGCAGTATTTT. The encoded protein is CASSLSVRETDTQYF.

This clone was seen only a few times. The genes are TRBV4-3 and TRBJ2-3, with 8 nucleotides matching TRBD2. The CDR3 length is 17 residues. With V trimmed by 6 bases and J by 6 bases, 17 bases remained unmatched. Germline-derived CDR1 and CDR2 are LGHNA and YSLEER. The CDR3 reads CASSRREVPSHADTQYF. In nucleotides, the CDR3 is TGCGCCAGCAGTCGGCGGGAGGTTCCTTCTCATGCGGATACGCAGTATTTT.

The rearrangement links TRBV27 to TRBJ1-6; D is unclear. CDR1 is MNHEY, CDR2 SMNVEV, per germline (reference sequence). CDR3 length: 13 residues. Trimming removed 0 bases from V and 5 bases from J, with 2 bases in between. The CDR3 sequence: CASSLSNNSPLHF. The CDR3 nucleotides are TGTGCCAGCAGTTTATCCAATAATTCACCCCTCCACTTT.

The V gene is TRBV6-5, the J gene TRBJ1-2; D may be TRBD1 (5 bases). Deletions cut 8 bases from V and 3 bases from J, with 10 bases between. CDR3 length: 12 residues. Germline CDR1 reads MNHEY; CDR2 reads SVGAGI. The DNA of the CDR3 is TGTGCCAGCTCAGGGAACCACTATGGCTACACCTTC. Translated, it gives CASSGNHYGYTF.

The J gene is TRBJ2-3, the V gene TRBV4-1, with D unclear. V was cut by 1 base and J by 0 bases, with 8 bases left in between. This CDR3 spans 15 amino acids. CDR1 is MGHRA and CDR2 is YSYEKL in the germline V gene. The CDR3 DNA is TGCGCCAGCAGCCAAGGCTTCGGGAGCACAGATACGCAGTATTTT. Translation: CASSQGFGSTDTQYF.

The rearrangement uses TRBV27 and TRBJ2-6; D is possibly TRBD1 (6 bases). V lost 4 bases and J 2 bases, leaving 12 bases between the germline ends. CDR3 length: 16 residues. CDR1 is MNHEY and CDR2 is SMNVEV in the germline V gene (reference sequence). The chain's CDR3 is CASSSLPGAGANVLTF. CDR3 bases: TGTGCCAGCAGTTCCCTCCCAGGGGCTGGGGCCAACGTCCTGACTTTC.

V gene TRBV4-3 combines with J gene TRBJ2-5, with D perhaps TRBD1 (6 bases). The V end was cut by 3 bases, the J end by 5 bases, with 10 bases between. Germline values: CDR1 LGHNA, CDR2 YSLEER. This CDR3 has 13 residues. CDR3 residues: CASSQGARETQYF. The CDR3 DNA reads as TGCGCCAGCAGCCAGGGGGCGCGGGAGACCCAGTACTTC.